A selection of T cell receptor beta chains follows, all from one sample in a study of blood T cell repertoires in COVID-19. Sequenced by immunoSEQ multiplex PCR; TCRdb stores in-frame clones only, minus some. Seen here are a few hundred thousand clones, approximately 86% observed once, and the top ten hold 0.8%. The specimen was peripheral blood. These receptor sequences come from a woman in her twenties or thirties with acute or convalescent COVID-19. CDR3s include the opening cysteine and the closing phenylalanine or tryptophan. A D gene is named only where the DNA matches it firmly. Some rows have no size entry. The others give once, few or many, or a class for an expanded clone.

>-|TRBD1|TRBV6-5|TRBJ2-2
TGTGCCAGCAGTTATGGGGACAGGTCCACCGGGGAGCTGTTTTTT
CASSYGDRSTGELFF
>-|TRBD1|TRBV4-3|TRBJ1-6
TGCGCCAGCAGCCGCGGCCCGGACAGGGATTCACCCCTCCACTTT
CASSRGPDRDSPLHF
>-|-|TRBV13|TRBJ1-2
TGTGCCAGCAGCTTAGACAGGGCCTATGGCTACACCTTC
CASSLDRAYGYTF
>once|-|TRBV7-2|TRBJ2-2
TGTGCCAGCAGCTTAGCTGCAGGATTGGACACCGGGGAGCTGTTTTTT
CASSLAAGLDTGELFF
>-|-|TRBV5-4|TRBJ1-1
TGTGCCAGCAGCTTGAGCAGGGGGAACACTGAAGCTTTCTTT
CASSLSRGNTEAFF
>few|-|TRBV18|TRBJ1-4
TGTGCCAGCTCACGCAGGGGAACTAATGAAAAACTGTTTTTT
CASSRRGTNEKLFF
>-|-|TRBV2|TRBJ1-4
TGTGCCAGCAGTGAAAACCGACGGAGAAATGAAAAACTGTTTTTT
CASSENRRRNEKLFF
>-|-|TRBV10-3|TRBJ2-2
TGTGCCACCCAAACTACCGGGGAGCTGTTTTTT
CATQTTGELFF
>few|TRBD2|TRBV7-8|TRBJ2-1
TGTGCCAGCAGCTTAGGACTAGCGGGAGAGAATGAGCAGTTCTTC
CASSLGLAGENEQFF
>-|TRBD2|TRBV19|TRBJ2-7
TGTGCCAGTAGTACCTGGACTAGCGGAGGGGCCTACGAGCAGTACTTC
CASSTWTSGGAYEQYF
>-|TRBD1|TRBV12-3/TRBV12-4|TRBJ1-1
TGTGCCAGCAGAGGACAGGGGAACACTGAAGCTTTCTTT
CASRGQGNTEAFF
>-|-|TRBV7-2|TRBJ2-7
TGTGCCAGCAGCTTGAGAACCCGGGAGCAGTACTTC
CASSLRTREQYF
>-|-|TRBV19|TRBJ1-1
TGTGCCAGTAGTATAGAGGGCAGGGTGGGCACTGAAGCTTTCTTT
CASSIEGRVGTEAFF
>-|TRBD2|TRBV6-1|TRBJ2-7
TGTGCCAGCAGTGGAACCGGGACTAGCGGGAGCATTAATACGTACGAGCAGTACTTC
CASSGTGTSGSINTYEQYF
>-|-|TRBV28|TRBJ1-2
TGTGCCAGCAGCGAATCCGGGACATTATTTGGGTACACCTTC
CASSESGTLFGYTF
>-|TRBD2|TRBV4-2|TRBJ2-7
TGTGCCAGCAGCCAAGACCTTCTAGCGGGAAACTACGAGCAGTACTTC
CASSQDLLAGNYEQYF
>-|TRBD2|TRBV18|TRBJ2-7
TGTGCCAGCTCACCACGGCGGGAGGGCTACGAGCAGTACTTC
CASSPRREGYEQYF
>-|-|TRBV6-9|TRBJ2-5
TGTGCCAGGTACAGGGAACAAGAGACCCAGTACTTC
CARYREQETQYF